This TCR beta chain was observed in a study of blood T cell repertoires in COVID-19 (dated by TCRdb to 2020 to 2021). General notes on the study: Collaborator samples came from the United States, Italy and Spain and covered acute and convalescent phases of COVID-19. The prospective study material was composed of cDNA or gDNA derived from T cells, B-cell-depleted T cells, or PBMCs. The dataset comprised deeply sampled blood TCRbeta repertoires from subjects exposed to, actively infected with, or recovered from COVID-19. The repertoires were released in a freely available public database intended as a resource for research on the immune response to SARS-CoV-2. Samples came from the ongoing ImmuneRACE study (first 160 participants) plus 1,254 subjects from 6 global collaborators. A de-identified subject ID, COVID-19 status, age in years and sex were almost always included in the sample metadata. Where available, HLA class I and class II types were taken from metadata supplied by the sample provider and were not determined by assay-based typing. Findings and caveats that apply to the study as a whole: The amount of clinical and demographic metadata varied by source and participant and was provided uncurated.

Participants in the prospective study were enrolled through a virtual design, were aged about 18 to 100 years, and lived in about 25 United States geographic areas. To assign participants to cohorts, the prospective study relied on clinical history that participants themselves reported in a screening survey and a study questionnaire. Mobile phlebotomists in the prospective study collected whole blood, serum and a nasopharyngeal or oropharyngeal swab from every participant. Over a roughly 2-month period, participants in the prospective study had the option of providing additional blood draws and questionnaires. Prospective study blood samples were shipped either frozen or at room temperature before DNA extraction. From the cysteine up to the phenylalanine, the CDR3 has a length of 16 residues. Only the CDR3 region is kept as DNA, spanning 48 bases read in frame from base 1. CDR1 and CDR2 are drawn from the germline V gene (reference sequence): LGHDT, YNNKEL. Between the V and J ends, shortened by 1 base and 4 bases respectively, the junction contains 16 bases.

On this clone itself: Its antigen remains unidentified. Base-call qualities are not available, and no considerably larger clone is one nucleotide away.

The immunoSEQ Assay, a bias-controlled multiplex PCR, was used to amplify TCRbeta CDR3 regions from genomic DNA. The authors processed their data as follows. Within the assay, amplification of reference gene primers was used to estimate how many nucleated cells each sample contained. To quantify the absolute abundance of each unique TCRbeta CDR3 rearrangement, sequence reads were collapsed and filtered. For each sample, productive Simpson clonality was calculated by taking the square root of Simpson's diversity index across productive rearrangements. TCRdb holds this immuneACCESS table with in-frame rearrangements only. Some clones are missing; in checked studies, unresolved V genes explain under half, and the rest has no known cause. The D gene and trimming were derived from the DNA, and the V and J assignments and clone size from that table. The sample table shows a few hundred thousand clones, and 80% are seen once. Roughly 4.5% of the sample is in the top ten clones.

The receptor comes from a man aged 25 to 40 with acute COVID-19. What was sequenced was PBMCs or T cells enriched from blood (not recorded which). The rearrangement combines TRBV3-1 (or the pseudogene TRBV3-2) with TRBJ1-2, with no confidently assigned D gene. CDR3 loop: CASSQGVGGSRYGYTF. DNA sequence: TGTGCCAGCAGCCAAGGGGTAGGCGGTTCCCGCTATGGCTACACCTTC.